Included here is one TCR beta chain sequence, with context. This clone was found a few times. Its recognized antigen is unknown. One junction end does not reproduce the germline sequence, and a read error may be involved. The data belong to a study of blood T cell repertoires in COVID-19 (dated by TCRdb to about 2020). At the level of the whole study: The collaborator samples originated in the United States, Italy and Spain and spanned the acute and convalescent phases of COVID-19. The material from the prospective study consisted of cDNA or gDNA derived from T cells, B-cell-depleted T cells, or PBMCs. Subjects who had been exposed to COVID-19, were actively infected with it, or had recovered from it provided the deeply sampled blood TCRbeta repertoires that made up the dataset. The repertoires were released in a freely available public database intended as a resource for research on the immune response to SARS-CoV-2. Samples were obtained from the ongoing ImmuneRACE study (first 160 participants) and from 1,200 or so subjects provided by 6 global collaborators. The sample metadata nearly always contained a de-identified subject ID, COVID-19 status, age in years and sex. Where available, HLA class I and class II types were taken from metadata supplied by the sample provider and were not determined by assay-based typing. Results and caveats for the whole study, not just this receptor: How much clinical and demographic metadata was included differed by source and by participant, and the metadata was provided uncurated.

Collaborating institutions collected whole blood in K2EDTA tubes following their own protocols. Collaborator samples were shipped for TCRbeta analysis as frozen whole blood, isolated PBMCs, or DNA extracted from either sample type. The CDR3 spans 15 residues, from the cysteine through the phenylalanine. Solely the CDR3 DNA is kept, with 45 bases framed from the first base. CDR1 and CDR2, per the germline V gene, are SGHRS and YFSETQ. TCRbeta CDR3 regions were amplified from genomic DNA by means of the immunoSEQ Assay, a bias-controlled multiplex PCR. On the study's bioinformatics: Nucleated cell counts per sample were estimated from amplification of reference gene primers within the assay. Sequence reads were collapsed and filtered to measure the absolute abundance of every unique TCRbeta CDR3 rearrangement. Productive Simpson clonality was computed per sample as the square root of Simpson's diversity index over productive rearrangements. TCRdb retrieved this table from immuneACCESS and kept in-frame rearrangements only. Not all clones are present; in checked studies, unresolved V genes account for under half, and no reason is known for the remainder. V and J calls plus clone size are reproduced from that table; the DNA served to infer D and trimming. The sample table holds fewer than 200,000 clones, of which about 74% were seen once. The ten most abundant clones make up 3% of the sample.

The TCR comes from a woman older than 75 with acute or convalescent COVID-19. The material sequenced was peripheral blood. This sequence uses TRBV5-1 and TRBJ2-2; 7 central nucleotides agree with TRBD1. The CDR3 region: CASSLEGQPRGGLFF. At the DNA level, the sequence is TGCGCCAGCAGCTTGGAGGGACAGCCTCGAGGGGGGCTGTTTTTT.